A single sample gave rise to the 10 T cell receptor beta chains below, sequenced in a study of T cells in Graves' hyperthyroidism and ophthalmopathy. Amplified TCR beta CDR3 regions derived from RNA transcripts. HTBI primers drove first-round RT-PCR of the TCR CDR3. Each CDR3 protein gets one entry after TCRdb re-called the multiplex PCR reads with MiXCR. The sample has hundreds of thousands of distinct CDR3 sequences, 16% seen once. The specimen sequenced was blood. The source is a woman in her thirties or forties with Graves' ophthalmopathy.

In its sample, this clonotype was seen many times. The chain recombines TRBV20-1 with TRBJ1-2, with D hard to call. Germline-derived CDR1 and CDR2 are DFQATT and SNEGSKA (reference sequence). CDR3 length: 14 residues. V dropped 6 bases and J dropped 6 bases, with 20 bases sitting between them. CDR3 protein: CSAVYYPGADGYTF. CDR3 in DNA: TGCAGTGCCGTATACTACCCGGGAGCTGATGGCTACACCTTC.

The chain uses TRBV5-1 and TRBJ1-5; D not certain. This CDR3 spans 14 amino acids. V lost 2 bases and J 5 bases, leaving 11 bases between the germline ends. Germline V gene data show CDR1 as SGHRS and CDR2 as YFSETQ. The CDR3 loop is CASSFIREDQPQHF. The CDR3 bases are TGCGCCAGCAGCTTCATCCGGGAAGATCAGCCCCAGCATTTT.

Written as DNA, the CDR3 is TGTGCCAGCAGCCAAGGACCTAGCTCCTACGAGCAGTACTTC. Amino acids: CASSQGPSSYEQYF. The V and J genes are TRBV3-1 and TRBJ2-7; D not certain. This CDR3 contains 14 residues. With 1 base removed from V and 0 bases from J, the gap between germline ends came to 7 bases. Germline V CDR1 and CDR2: LGHDT, YNNKEL (reference sequence).

This sequence joins TRBV30 and TRBJ1-1; D remains ambiguous. Between the trimmed V and J ends, which lost 2 bases and 1 base, there was a span of 8 bases. The CDR3 has 13 residues. In germline, CDR1 is GTSNPN, CDR2 SVGIG (reference sequence). This CDR3 reads CAWSSPANTEAFF. For the CDR3, the DNA is TGTGCCTGGAGTTCTCCGGCGAACACTGAAGCTTTCTTT.

V usage is TRBV4-1 and J usage is TRBJ2-1, with TRBD2 matching 11 bases. J was trimmed by 0 bases and V by 8 bases; bases with no gene match: 9. The CDR3 length is 17 residues. The V gene's germline CDR1 is MGHRA and CDR2 YSYEKL. The CDR3 DNA sequence: TGCGCCAGCTCGTCTAGCGGGGGGACGAGCTCCTACAATGAGCAGTTCTTC. Translating it yields CASSSSGGTSSYNEQFF.

This clonotype was observed many times. V and J are TRBV12-3 or TRBV12-4 and TRBJ2-7; tentative D call: TRBD1 (5 bases). CDR3 length equals 12 residues. V lost 5 bases and J 2 bases, leaving 7 bases between the germline ends. The CDR3 loop reads CASSDSTYEQYF. In DNA form, the CDR3 reads TGTGCCAGCAGTGACAGTACCTACGAGCAGTACTTC.

The CDR3 protein is CAWSPPDRFDGYTF. CDR3 sequence (DNA): TGTGCCTGGAGTCCCCCGGACAGGTTTGATGGCTACACCTTC. V and J are TRBV30 and TRBJ1-2; 7 bases are shared with TRBD1. The CDR3 totals 14 residues. Germline V gene sequence: CDR1 GTSNPN, CDR2 SVGIG (reference sequence). Trimming removed 2 bases from V and 6 bases from J; junction bases left unmatched: 9.

This clonotype was seen at least ten times. This chain joins TRBV20-1 and TRBJ1-1; D remains unclear. Per germline, CDR1 DFQATT and CDR2 SNEGSKA (reference sequence). There are 9 residues in the CDR3. V lost 5 bases and J lost 8, with 6 bases in between. The CDR3 coding sequence is TGCAGTGCTGTACCGGAAGCTTTCTTT. Translated: CSAVPEAFF.

In this sample, this clonotype turned up once. A read error may explain this, as a much larger clone is one base away. V usage is TRBV6-1 and J usage is TRBJ2-1, with 7 positions matching TRBD1. In germline, CDR1 is MNHNS, CDR2 SASEGT. V shed 5 bases, J shed 1 base, and the junction held 8 bases outside the gene matches. The length of the CDR3 is 16 residues. This CDR3 reads CASSISDRDSYNEQFF. CDR3 DNA: TGTGCCAGCAGTATTTCCGACAGGGATTCCTACAATGAGCAGTTCTTC.

This clonotype turned up a few times. V usage is TRBV30 and J usage is TRBJ2-1; D is perhaps TRBD2 (6 bases). V was trimmed by 5 bases and J by 7 bases, leaving 18 bases between them. This CDR3 has 14 amino acids. Per the germline V gene, CDR1 is GTSNPN and CDR2 is SVGIG (reference sequence). The CDR3 sequence is CAWVRFNRGNEQFF. As DNA, the CDR3 is TGTGCCTGGGTTCGATTTAATCGGGGGAATGAGCAGTTCTTC.